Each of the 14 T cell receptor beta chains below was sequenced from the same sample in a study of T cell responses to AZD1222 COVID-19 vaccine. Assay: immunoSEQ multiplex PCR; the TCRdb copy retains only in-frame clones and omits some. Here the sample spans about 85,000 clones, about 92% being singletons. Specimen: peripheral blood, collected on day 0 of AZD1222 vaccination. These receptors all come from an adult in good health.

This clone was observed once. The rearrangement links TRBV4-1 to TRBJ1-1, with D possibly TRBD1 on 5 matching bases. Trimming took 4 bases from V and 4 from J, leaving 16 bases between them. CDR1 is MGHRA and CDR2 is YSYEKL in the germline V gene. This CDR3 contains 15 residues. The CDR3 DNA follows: TGCGCCAGCAGCCTAGCTGAGGGCAGGGTCACTGAAGCTTTCTTT. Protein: CASSLAEGRVTEAFF.

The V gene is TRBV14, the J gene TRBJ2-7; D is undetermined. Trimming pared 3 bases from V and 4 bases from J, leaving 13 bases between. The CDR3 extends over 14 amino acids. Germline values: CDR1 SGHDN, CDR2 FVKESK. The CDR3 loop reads CASSHRRTSYEQYF. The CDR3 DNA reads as TGTGCCAGCAGCCATCGCAGGACGAGTTACGAGCAGTACTTC.

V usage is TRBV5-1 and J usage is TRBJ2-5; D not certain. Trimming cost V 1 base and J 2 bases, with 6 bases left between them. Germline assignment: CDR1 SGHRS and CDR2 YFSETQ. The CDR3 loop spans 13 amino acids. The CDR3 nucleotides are TGCGCCAGCAGCTTGTCAGCACAAGAGACCCAGTACTTC. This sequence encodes CASSLSAQETQYF. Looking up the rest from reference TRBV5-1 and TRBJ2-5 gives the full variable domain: KAGVTQTPRYLIKTRGQQVTLSCSPISGHRSVSWYQQTPGQGLQFLFEYFSETQRNKGNFPGRFSGRQFSNSRSEMNVSTLELGDSALYLCASSLSAQETQYFGPGTRLLVL.

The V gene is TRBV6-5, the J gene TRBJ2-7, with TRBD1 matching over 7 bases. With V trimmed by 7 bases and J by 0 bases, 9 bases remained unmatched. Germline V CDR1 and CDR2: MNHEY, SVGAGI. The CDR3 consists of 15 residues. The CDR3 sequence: CASMLGQAVSYEQYF. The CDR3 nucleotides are TGTGCCAGCATGCTAGGACAGGCTGTCTCCTACGAGCAGTACTTC.

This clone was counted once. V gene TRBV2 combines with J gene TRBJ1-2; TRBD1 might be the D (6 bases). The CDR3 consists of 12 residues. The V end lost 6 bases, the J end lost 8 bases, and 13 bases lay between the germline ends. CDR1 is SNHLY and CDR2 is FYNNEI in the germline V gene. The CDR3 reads CASSDRMLGYTF. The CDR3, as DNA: TGTGCCAGCAGCGACAGGATGTTGGGCTACACCTTC.

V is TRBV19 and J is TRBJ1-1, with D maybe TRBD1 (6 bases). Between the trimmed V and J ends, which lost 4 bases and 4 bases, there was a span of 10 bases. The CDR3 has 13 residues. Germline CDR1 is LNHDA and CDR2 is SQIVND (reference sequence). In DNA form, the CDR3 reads TGTGCCAGTAGTAATCAGGGGTTCACTGAAGCTTTCTTT. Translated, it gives CASSNQGFTEAFF.

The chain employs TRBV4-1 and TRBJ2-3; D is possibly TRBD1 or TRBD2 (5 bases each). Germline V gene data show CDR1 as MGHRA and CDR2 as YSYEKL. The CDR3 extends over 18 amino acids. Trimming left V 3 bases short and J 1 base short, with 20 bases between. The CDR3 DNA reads TGCGCCAGCAGCCAGAAACTCTCCGGTGTGGGGGGCACAGATACGCAGTATTTT. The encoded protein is CASSQKLSGVGGTDTQYF.

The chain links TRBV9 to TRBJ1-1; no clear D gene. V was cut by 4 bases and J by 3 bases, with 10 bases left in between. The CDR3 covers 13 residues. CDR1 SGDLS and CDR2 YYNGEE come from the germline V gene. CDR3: CASSKREDTEAFF. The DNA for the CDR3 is TGTGCCAGCAGCAAGCGGGAGGACACTGAAGCTTTCTTT.

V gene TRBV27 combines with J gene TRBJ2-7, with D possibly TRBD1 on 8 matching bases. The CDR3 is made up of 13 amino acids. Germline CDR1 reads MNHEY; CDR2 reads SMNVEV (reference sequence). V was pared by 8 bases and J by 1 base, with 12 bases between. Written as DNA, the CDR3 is TGTGCCAGCGGACAGGGACTATCCTACGAGCAGTACTTC. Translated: CASGQGLSYEQYF.

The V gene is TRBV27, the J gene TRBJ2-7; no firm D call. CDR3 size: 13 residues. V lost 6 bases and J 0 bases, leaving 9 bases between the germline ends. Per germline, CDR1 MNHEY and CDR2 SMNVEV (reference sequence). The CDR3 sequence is CASRDGISYEQYF. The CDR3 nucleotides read TGTGCCAGCAGAGATGGGATCTCCTACGAGCAGTACTTC.

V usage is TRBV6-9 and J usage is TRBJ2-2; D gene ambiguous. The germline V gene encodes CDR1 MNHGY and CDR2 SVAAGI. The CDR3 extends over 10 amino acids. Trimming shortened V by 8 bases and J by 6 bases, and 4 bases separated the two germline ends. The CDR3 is CASRPGELFF. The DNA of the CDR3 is TGTGCCAGCCGGCCCGGGGAGCTGTTTTTT.

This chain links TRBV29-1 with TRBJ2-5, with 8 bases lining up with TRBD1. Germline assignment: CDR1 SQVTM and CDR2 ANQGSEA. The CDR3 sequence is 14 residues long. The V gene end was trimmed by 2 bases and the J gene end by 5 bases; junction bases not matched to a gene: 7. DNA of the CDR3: TGCAGCGTTGAACAACAGGGGGTGATGGAGACCCAGTACTTC. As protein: CSVEQQGVMETQYF.

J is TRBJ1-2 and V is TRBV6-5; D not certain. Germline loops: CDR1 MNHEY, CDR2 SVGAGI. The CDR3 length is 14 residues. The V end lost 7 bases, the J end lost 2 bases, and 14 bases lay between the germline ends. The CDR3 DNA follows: TGTGCCAGCACCGAGAGGGATGGCAACTATGGCTACACCTTC. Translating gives CASTERDGNYGYTF.

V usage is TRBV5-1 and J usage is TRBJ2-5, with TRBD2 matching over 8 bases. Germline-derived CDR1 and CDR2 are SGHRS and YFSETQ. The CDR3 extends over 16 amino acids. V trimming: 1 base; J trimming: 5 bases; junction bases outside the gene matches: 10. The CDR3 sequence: CASSLQGLGLGETQYF. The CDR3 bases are TGCGCCAGCAGCTTGCAGGGACTAGGACTCGGGGAGACCCAGTACTTC.